These T cell receptor beta chains were read from a single sample in a study of cytomegalovirus exposure and HLA in healthy donors. Sequenced by immunoSEQ multiplex PCR; TCRdb stores in-frame clones only, minus some. This table has more than 200,000 clones, approximately 79% appearing once. Material: PBMCs. The source of these receptors is a male donor in good health and CMV-seronegative. Both conserved end residues are part of each CDR3. Each record gives: V gene, clone size, J gene, D gene, CDR3 protein, CDR3 DNA. The D gene is left open where the match is weak. Size is stated for part of the rows, as once, few or many counts, or as a class when the clone is expanded.

v_gene: TRBV7-3
abundance: once
j_gene: TRBJ2-7
d_gene: TRBD2
CDR3aa: CASSPGGNEQYF
CDR3nt: TGTGCCAGCAGCCCCGGGGGGAACGAGCAGTACTTC

v_gene: TRBV9
abundance: once
j_gene: TRBJ2-5
d_gene: TRBD1
CDR3aa: CASSDAGQGQETQYF
CDR3nt: TGTGCCAGCAGCGACGCTGGACAGGGCCAAGAGACCCAGTACTTC

v_gene: TRBV7-8
abundance: once
j_gene: TRBJ1-1
d_gene: TRBD1
CDR3aa: CASSHTGVLGRSAEAFF
CDR3nt: TGTGCCAGCAGCCACACAGGGGTTCTAGGGCGTTCGGCTGAAGCTTTCTTT

v_gene: TRBV4-2
abundance: -
j_gene: TRBJ2-1
d_gene: -
CDR3aa: CASSQDVGVSSYNEQFF
CDR3nt: TGTGCCAGCAGCCAAGATGTAGGGGTCAGCTCCTACAATGAGCAGTTCTTC

v_gene: TRBV28
abundance: -
j_gene: TRBJ2-1
d_gene: TRBD2
CDR3aa: CASSPPPTSGGVYNEQFF
CDR3nt: TGTGCCAGCAGTCCACCCCCGACTAGCGGGGGGGTTTACAATGAGCAGTTCTTC

v_gene: TRBV5-4
abundance: -
j_gene: TRBJ2-2
d_gene: TRBD1
CDR3aa: CASSLRQGDTGELFF
CDR3nt: TGTGCCAGCAGCTTACGACAGGGGGACACCGGGGAGCTGTTTTTT

v_gene: TRBV9
abundance: -
j_gene: TRBJ1-1
d_gene: -
CDR3aa: CASSVTPTGDTEAFF
CDR3nt: TGTGCCAGCAGCGTGACCCCGACGGGGGACACTGAAGCTTTCTTT

v_gene: TRBV30
abundance: -
j_gene: TRBJ2-3
d_gene: -
CDR3aa: CAWSEMGPDTQYF
CDR3nt: TGTGCCTGGAGTGAGATGGGCCCAGATACGCAGTATTTT

v_gene: TRBV4-3
abundance: -
j_gene: TRBJ2-7
d_gene: TRBD1
CDR3aa: CASSQAQGSGLEQYF
CDR3nt: TGCGCCAGCAGCCAAGCACAGGGGTCTGGGTTAGAGCAGTACTTC

v_gene: TRBV6-6
abundance: -
j_gene: TRBJ2-2
d_gene: TRBD2
CDR3aa: CAGGGTGELFF
CDR3nt: TGTGCCGGGGGGGGCACCGGGGAGCTGTTTTTT

v_gene: TRBV28
abundance: -
j_gene: TRBJ1-2
d_gene: -
CDR3aa: CASSLGGTVSQRGYGYTF
CDR3nt: TGTGCCAGCAGTTTAGGGGGCACGGTATCACAGCGCGGCTATGGCTACACCTTC

v_gene: TRBV6-5
abundance: few
j_gene: TRBJ1-2
d_gene: -
CDR3aa: CASSYSEGDNGYTF
CDR3nt: TGTGCCAGCAGTTACTCGGAGGGTGACAATGGCTACACCTTC

v_gene: TRBV9
abundance: -
j_gene: TRBJ2-2
d_gene: TRBD2
CDR3aa: CASSVRGSGTGELFF
CDR3nt: TGTGCCAGCAGCGTAAGGGGTAGCGGGACCGGGGAGCTGTTTTTT

v_gene: TRBV2
abundance: -
j_gene: TRBJ1-1
d_gene: TRBD1
CDR3aa: CASSGQGGNTEAFF
CDR3nt: TGTGCCAGCAGCGGACAGGGGGGAAACACTGAAGCTTTCTTT

v_gene: TRBV4-3
abundance: -
j_gene: TRBJ1-2
d_gene: -
CDR3aa: CASSQDGAGAYGYTF
CDR3nt: TGCGCCAGCAGCCAAGATGGGGCAGGGGCCTATGGCTACACCTTC

v_gene: TRBV2
abundance: -
j_gene: TRBJ1-5
d_gene: TRBD1
CDR3aa: CASSLDRGGQHF
CDR3nt: TGTGCCAGCAGTCTCGACAGGGGGGGCCAGCATTTT

v_gene: TRBV19
abundance: -
j_gene: TRBJ1-6
d_gene: -
CDR3aa: CASSMGRVSPLHF
CDR3nt: TGTGCCAGTAGTATGGGCAGGGTTTCACCCCTCCACTTT

v_gene: TRBV30
abundance: -
j_gene: TRBJ1-5
d_gene: TRBD1
CDR3aa: CAWSRGATGGWQPQHF
CDR3nt: TGTGCCTGGAGTAGGGGGGCCACAGGGGGCTGGCAGCCCCAGCATTTT

v_gene: TRBV30
abundance: -
j_gene: TRBJ1-3
d_gene: TRBD1
CDR3aa: CAWSRTGGPGNTIYF
CDR3nt: TGTGCCTGGTCCCGAACAGGGGGCCCTGGAAACACCATATATTTT

v_gene: TRBV5-1
abundance: -
j_gene: TRBJ2-3
d_gene: TRBD2
CDR3aa: CASSLETSGGRTDTQYF
CDR3nt: TGCGCCAGCAGCTTGGAGACTAGCGGGGGCCGCACAGATACGCAGTATTTT

v_gene: TRBV4-1
abundance: -
j_gene: TRBJ2-7
d_gene: -
CDR3aa: CASTRLPLDYEQYF
CDR3nt: TGCGCCAGCACCCGACTACCCTTGGACTACGAGCAGTACTTC

v_gene: TRBV4-3
abundance: -
j_gene: TRBJ2-1
d_gene: TRBD1
CDR3aa: CASSQEGQAYNEQFF
CDR3nt: TGCGCCAGCAGCCAAGAGGGACAGGCCTACAATGAGCAGTTCTTC

v_gene: TRBV7-3
abundance: -
j_gene: TRBJ2-3
d_gene: -
CDR3aa: CASSSPQLRRSTDTQYF
CDR3nt: TGTGCCAGCAGCTCCCCCCAACTGCGGCGAAGCACAGATACGCAGTATTTT

v_gene: TRBV5-4
abundance: -
j_gene: TRBJ2-7
d_gene: -
CDR3aa: CASTWGQTSEQYF
CDR3nt: TGTGCCAGCACGTGGGGACAAACCAGCGAGCAGTACTTC

v_gene: TRBV5-4
abundance: -
j_gene: TRBJ2-3
d_gene: -
CDR3aa: CASTDRGDTQYF
CDR3nt: TGTGCCAGCACCGACCGGGGGGATACGCAGTATTTT